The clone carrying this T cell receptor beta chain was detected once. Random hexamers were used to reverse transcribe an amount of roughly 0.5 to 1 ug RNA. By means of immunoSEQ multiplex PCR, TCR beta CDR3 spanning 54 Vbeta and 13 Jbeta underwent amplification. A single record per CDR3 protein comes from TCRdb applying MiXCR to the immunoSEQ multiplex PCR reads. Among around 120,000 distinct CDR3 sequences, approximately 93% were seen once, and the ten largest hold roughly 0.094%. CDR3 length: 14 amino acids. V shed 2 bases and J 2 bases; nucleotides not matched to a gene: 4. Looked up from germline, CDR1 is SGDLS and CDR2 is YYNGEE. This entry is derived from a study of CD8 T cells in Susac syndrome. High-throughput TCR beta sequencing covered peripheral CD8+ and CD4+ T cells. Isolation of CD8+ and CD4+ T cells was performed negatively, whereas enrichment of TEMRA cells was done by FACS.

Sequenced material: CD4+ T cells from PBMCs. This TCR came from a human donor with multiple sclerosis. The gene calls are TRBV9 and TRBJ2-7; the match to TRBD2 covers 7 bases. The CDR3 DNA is TGTGCCAGCAGCGTCGACAGCGGGACCTACGAGCAGTACTTC. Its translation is CASSVDSGTYEQYF.